This is a list of T cell receptor beta chains from one sample in a study of T-cell reconstitution after alpha-beta-depleted transplantation in children. MiXCR was run by TCRdb on the PCR reads, yielding one entry per CDR3 protein. The sample carries fewer than 1 million distinct CDR3 sequences, under 20% recorded once. The material sequenced was PBMCs, mostly from graft donor cells, taken 360 days after TCRalphabeta/CD19-depleted stem cell transplant. The receptors come from a male patient younger than 18 who had a stem cell transplant for acute lymphoblastic leukemia, so the T cells may come from the graft donor. Both conserved end residues are part of each CDR3. The order of the fields is clone size, J gene, CDR3 length, D gene, V gene, CDR3 protein, CDR3 DNA. A D gene is named only where the DNA matches it firmly. Only some rows state a clone size, as once, few, many or a class for expanded clones.

few TRBJ1-4 15 - TRBV27 CASSLRGPPREKLFF TGTGCCAGCAGTTTAAGAGGCCCCCCGAGGGAAAAACTGTTTTTT
many TRBJ2-1 12 - TRBV11-2 CASSLAGLEQFF TGTGCCAGCAGCTTAGCTGGGCTTGAGCAGTTCTTC
few TRBJ2-1 18 TRBD2 TRBV4-2 CASSQDTGTSGSRNEQFF TGTGCCAGCAGCCAAGATACTGGGACTAGCGGGAGCCGCAATGAGCAGTTCTTC
- TRBJ1-2 14 - TRBV6-5 CASSYSWGPHGYTF TGTGCCAGCAGTTACTCGTGGGGACCGCACGGCTACACCTTC
- TRBJ2-2 15 TRBD2 TRBV11-1 CASSFSAGVSGELFF TGTGCCAGCAGCTTTTCAGCGGGAGTATCCGGGGAGCTGTTTTTT
few TRBJ1-4 23 TRBD1 TRBV5-6 CASSSTPQGGRSGRSATNEKLFF TGTGCCAGCAGCTCCACACCACAGGGGGGGCGAAGCGGGAGAAGCGCAACTAATGAAAAACTGTTTTTT
- TRBJ1-2 13 - TRBV5-1 CASSPGESYGYTF TGCGCCAGCAGTCCAGGGGAGAGCTATGGCTACACCTTC
many TRBJ1-5 13 - TRBV6-1 CASSEGGYQPQHF TGTGCCAGCAGCGAAGGGGGTTATCAGCCCCAGCATTTT
- TRBJ2-1 17 TRBD2 TRBV7-9 CASTNPWILATYNEQFF TGTGCCAGCACCAACCCCTGGATACTAGCGACCTACAATGAGCAGTTCTTC
few TRBJ2-7 14 TRBD1 TRBV6-1 CASRWQDRGYEQYF TGTGCCAGCAGGTGGCAAGACAGGGGGTACGAGCAGTACTTC
- TRBJ2-7 17 - TRBV21-1 CASVKNLASGRAYEQYF TGTGCCAGCGTAAAGAATTTAGCTAGCGGGAGAGCCTACGAGCAGTACTTC
- TRBJ1-1 14 - TRBV18 CASSPLSGNTEAFF TGTGCCAGCTCACCGCTCAGTGGGAACACTGAAGCTTTCTTT
- TRBJ2-1 14 - TRBV12-3/TRBV12-4 CASSSPGLNNEQFF TGTGCCAGCAGTTCGCCCGGACTCAACAATGAGCAGTTCTTC
many TRBJ2-3 14 - TRBV4-1 CASSPSTGPDTQYF TGCGCCAGCAGCCCTTCAACGGGCCCCGATACGCAGTATTTT
- TRBJ2-3 16 TRBD2 TRBV6-1 CASIGPSGASTDTQYF TGTGCCAGCATCGGCCCTAGCGGGGCTAGCACAGATACGCAGTATTTT
- TRBJ1-6 14 - TRBV5-1 CASSLEGRNSPLHF TGCGCCAGCAGCCTCGAAGGGCGGAATTCACCCCTCCACTTT
- TRBJ2-7 13 - TRBV12-3/TRBV12-4 CASSLEQGTEQYF TGTGCCAGCAGTTTGGAGCAGGGAACCGAGCAGTACTTC
- TRBJ2-1 12 - TRBV25-1 CASTSPHNEQFF TGTGCCAGCACCTCACCCCACAATGAGCAGTTCTTC
many TRBJ2-5 15 TRBD2 TRBV5-1 CASSGASGRQETQYF TGCGCCAGCAGCGGAGCTAGCGGGAGGCAAGAGACCCAGTACTTC